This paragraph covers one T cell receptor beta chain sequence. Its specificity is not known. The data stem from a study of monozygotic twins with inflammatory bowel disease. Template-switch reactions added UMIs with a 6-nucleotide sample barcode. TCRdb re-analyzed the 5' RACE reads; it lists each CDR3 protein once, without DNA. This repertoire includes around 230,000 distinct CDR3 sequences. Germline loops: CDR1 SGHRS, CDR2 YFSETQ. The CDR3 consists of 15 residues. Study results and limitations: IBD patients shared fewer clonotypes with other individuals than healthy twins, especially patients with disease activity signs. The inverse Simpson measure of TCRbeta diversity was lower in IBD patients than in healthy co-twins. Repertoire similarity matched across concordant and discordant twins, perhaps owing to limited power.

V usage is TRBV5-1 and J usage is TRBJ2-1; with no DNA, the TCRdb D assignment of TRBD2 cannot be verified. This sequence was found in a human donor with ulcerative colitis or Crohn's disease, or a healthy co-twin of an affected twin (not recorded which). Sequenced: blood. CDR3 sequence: CASRPTSGAYNEQFF.